These 24 T cell receptor beta chains share one sample of origin, sequenced in a study of blood T cell repertoires in COVID-19. Clones were sequenced by immunoSEQ multiplex PCR, and TCRdb holds only the in-frame ones, with some missing. The data contain approximately 320,000 clones, approximately 86% of them singletons. The material sequenced was PBMCs or T cells enriched from blood (not recorded which). The source is a woman between 18 and 30 years old who had recovered from COVID-19.

This chain uses TRBV7-6 with TRBJ1-2; D gene unclear. V lost 5 bases, J lost 3 bases, and 10 bases lay in between. Germline V lookup: CDR1 SGHVS, CDR2 FNYEAQ. The CDR3 covers 13 residues. The CDR3 is CASSPTEDYGYTF. The CDR3 nucleotides are TGTGCCAGCAGCCCCACCGAGGACTATGGCTACACCTTC.

This chain links TRBV5-1 with TRBJ2-5; 7 nucleotides line up with TRBD1. Germline lookup yields CDR1 SGHRS and CDR2 YFSETQ. The CDR3 is 17 residues long. V trimming: 3 bases; J trimming: 4 bases; junction bases outside the gene matches: 15. Written as DNA, the CDR3 is TGCGCCAGCAGCTCTGGACAGGTACTATTGCTGGGAGAGACCCAGTACTTC. It yields the protein CASSSGQVLLLGETQYF.

This CDR3 reads CASSSGLVSFQYF. The CDR3 DNA sequence: TGTGCCAGCAGTTCGGGACTAGTATCATTCCAGTACTTC. The chain links TRBV12-3 or TRBV12-4 to TRBJ2-5; 8 nucleotides line up with TRBD2. This CDR3 comprises 13 residues. With 4 bases clipped from V and 10 bases from J, the junction kept 8 bases outside the gene matches.

The rearrangement uses TRBV6-2 or TRBV6-3 and TRBJ2-7, with a possible D match to TRBD2 (5 bases). CDR1 is MNHEY and CDR2 is SVGEGT in the germline V gene. The CDR3 runs 12 residues. With 5 bases removed from V and 7 bases from J, the gap between germline ends came to 12 bases. CDR3: CASSSTREEQYF. The DNA of the CDR3 is TGTGCCAGCAGTAGCACGAGGGAGGAGCAGTACTTC.

This rearrangement joins TRBV4-1 to TRBJ1-2, with a tentative D call TRBD1 (5 bases). The CDR3 covers 18 residues. Germline V gene lookup returns CDR1 MGHRA and CDR2 YSYEKL. The V end lost 1 base, the J end lost 0 bases, and 18 bases lay between the germline ends. This CDR3 reads CASSQGLSGNRANYGYTF. CDR3 bases: TGCGCCAGCAGCCAAGGGCTGTCAGGGAACCGAGCTAACTATGGCTACACCTTC.

The chain couples TRBV5-5 to TRBJ1-6; tentatively, D is TRBD1 (6 bases). Germline CDR1 reads SGHKS; CDR2 reads YYEKEE (reference sequence). This CDR3 is 16 amino acids long. V was shortened by 5 bases and J by 0 bases, with 12 bases between the two germline ends. DNA of the CDR3: TGTGCCAGCAGTAAAGGACAGAGCTCCTATAATTCACCCCTCCACTTT. This codes for CASSKGQSSYNSPLHF.

The chain combines TRBV15 with TRBJ1-1, with 7 bases fitting TRBD1. This CDR3 has 17 residues. Germline loops: CDR1 LNHNV, CDR2 YYDKDF (reference sequence). Trimming removed 0 bases from V and 4 bases from J; junction bases left unmatched: 11. This CDR3 is CATSRDRGLQGSTEAFF. CDR3 nucleotides: TGTGCCACCAGCAGAGATCGGGGTTTACAGGGGAGCACTGAAGCTTTCTTT.

V gene TRBV4-1 combines with J gene TRBJ2-3, with D uncertain. The CDR3 covers 13 residues. Germline V gives CDR1 MGHRA, CDR2 YSYEKL. The V gene lost 0 bases and the J gene lost 11 bases, with 12 bases spanning the gap. The CDR3 DNA reads TGCGCCAGCAGCCAAGAGTACTTCCCTTTGCAGTATTTT. Amino acids: CASSQEYFPLQYF.

The CDR3 spells CASRGQGNSGNTIYF. CDR3 DNA sequence: TGTGCCAGCCGGGGACAGGGTAACTCTGGAAACACCATATATTTT. The rearrangement links TRBV5-5 to TRBJ1-3, with TRBD1 identical over 9 bases. The CDR3 length is 15 residues. Germline CDR1 is SGHKS and CDR2 is YYEKEE (reference sequence). Germline trimming cut 7 bases from V and 0 bases from J; bases unmatched to any gene: 5.

This chain joins TRBV7-2 and TRBJ2-3, with TRBD2 matching over 9 bases. V lost 4 bases to trimming and J lost 4 bases; unmatched junction nucleotides: 18. The CDR3 is made up of 19 amino acids. Germline-derived CDR1 and CDR2 are SGHTA and FQGNSA. The CDR3 loop is CASSSEEAFRGGAADTQYF. The CDR3 region has the DNA TGTGCCAGCAGCTCCGAAGAGGCATTTCGCGGGGGGGCCGCAGATACGCAGTATTTT.

The rearrangement links TRBV7-9 to TRBJ2-5; D is unclear. Germline lookup yields CDR1 SEHNR and CDR2 FQNEAQ (reference sequence). The CDR3 has 13 amino acids. Trimming removed 2 bases from V and 1 base from J, with 5 bases in between. CDR3 DNA sequence: TGTGCCAGCAGCTTACCCAGCCAAGAGACCCAGTACTTC. Translating gives CASSLPSQETQYF.

In DNA form, the CDR3 reads TGTGCCAGCAGCCAACTTGGACAGGTTAATGAAAAACTGTTTTTT. Translating gives CASSQLGQVNEKLFF. This rearrangement joins TRBV3-1 (or the pseudogene TRBV3-2) to TRBJ1-4, with 7 bases fitting TRBD1. Germline V gives CDR1 LGHDT, CDR2 YNNKEL (reference sequence). This CDR3 has 15 residues. The J segment lost 4 bases and the V segment lost 2 bases, leaving 4 bases of the junction unmatched.

V usage is TRBV10-2 and J usage is TRBJ1-1; TRBD1 aligns across 12 bases. The germline V gene has CDR1 WSHSY and CDR2 SAAADI. Losses at the gene ends were 10 bases for V and 1 base for J; bases not matched to a gene: 19. The CDR3 runs 19 residues. CDR3 in amino acids: CATWLGQGAPRRGNTEAFF. The CDR3 coding sequence is TGCGCCACCTGGCTGGGACAGGGGGCTCCCCGGCGAGGGAACACTGAAGCTTTCTTT.

Worth noting for this clone: Other DNA sequences from this sample encode an identical CDR3 as well. The chain links TRBV27 to TRBJ2-7; TRBD2 agrees at 11 bases. CDR1 and CDR2 from the germline V gene are MNHEY and SMNVEV (reference sequence). V trimming: 1 base; J trimming: 4 bases; junction bases outside the gene matches: 0. This CDR3 spans 14 amino acids. CDR3 loop: CASSLLAGGYEQYF. CDR3 coding DNA: TGTGCCAGCAGTTTATTAGCGGGGGGGTACGAGCAGTACTTC.

A note on this clone: Other DNA sequences in this specimen translate into the identical CDR3. The genes are TRBV11-2 and TRBJ1-1; the D is unclear. CDR1 and CDR2 from the germline V gene are SGHAT and FQNNGV. There are 13 residues in the CDR3. V was shortened by 6 bases and J by 1 base, with 9 bases between the two germline ends. CDR3 bases: TGTGCCAGCAGTCTCGGGAGGAACACTGAAGCTTTCTTT. This encodes CASSLGRNTEAFF.

A single count supports this clone. The chain joins TRBV9 to TRBJ2-1; the match to TRBD2 covers 10 bases. Germline trimming cut 3 bases from V and 7 bases from J; bases unmatched to any gene: 10. The CDR3 has 16 amino acids. Germline CDR1 and CDR2: SGDLS and YYNGEE. The CDR3 DNA sequence: TGTGCCAGCAGCGGGGGGCTAGCGGGAGTAGTGAATGAGCAGTTCTTC. Translating gives CASSGGLAGVVNEQFF.

In its sample, this clone was seen a few times. V gene TRBV6-5 combines with J gene TRBJ1-2; TRBD1 agrees at 7 bases. Germline V gene lookup returns CDR1 MNHEY and CDR2 SVGAGI. J lost 0 bases, V lost 6 bases, and 4 bases had no gene match. CDR3 length equals 14 residues. The CDR3: CASSWDRANYGYTF. The CDR3 DNA sequence: TGTGCCAGCAGCTGGGACAGAGCTAACTATGGCTACACCTTC.

This clone occurred once. The genes are TRBV28 and TRBJ1-5; a possible D gene is TRBD1 (5 bases). V dropped 7 bases and J dropped 5 bases, with 18 bases sitting between them. CDR1 is MDHEN, CDR2 SYDVKM, per germline. The CDR3 sequence is 15 residues long. The CDR3 here is CASTLPSQGDQPQHF. The CDR3 DNA is TGTGCCAGCACCCTACCCTCTCAAGGGGATCAGCCCCAGCATTTT. Variable domain in full (rest from reference TRBV28 and TRBJ1-5): DVKVTQSSRYLVKRTGEKVFLECVQDMDHENMFWYRQDPGLGLRLIYFSYDVKMKEKGDIPEGYSVSREKKERFSLILESASTNQTSMYLCASTLPSQGDQPQHFGDGTRLSIL.

The J gene is TRBJ2-7, the V gene TRBV19; TRBD2 might be the D (6 bases). In germline, CDR1 is LNHDA, CDR2 SQIVND (reference sequence). This CDR3 region has 14 residues. V dropped 1 base and J dropped 3 bases, with 10 bases sitting between them. The CDR3 DNA is TGTGCCAGTAGTATAGCCAGCGGGCGCTACGAGCAGTACTTC. Amino acid sequence: CASSIASGRYEQYF.

This rearrangement joins TRBV27 to TRBJ1-4; D is ambiguous. There are 12 residues in the CDR3. In germline, CDR1 is MNHEY, CDR2 SMNVEV (reference sequence). The V end was cut by 4 bases, the J end by 5 bases, with 5 bases between. The chain's CDR3 is CASSSMNEKLFF. CDR3 coding DNA: TGTGCCAGCAGTTCTATGAATGAAAAACTGTTTTTT.

The CDR3 DNA reads TGTGCCAGCAGTCTGACAGGGTCCCGACTAGTTCGAAACTATGGCTACACCTTC. Residues: CASSLTGSRLVRNYGYTF. J is TRBJ1-2 and V is TRBV2; 7 positions agree with TRBD1. J gave up 2 bases and V 5 bases, and 17 bases lay outside the gene matches. This CDR3 region has 18 residues. Germline V gene lookup returns CDR1 SNHLY and CDR2 FYNNEI.

The chain has TRBV5-1 and TRBJ2-7; TRBD2 matches 12 bases. Looked up from germline, CDR1 is SGHRS and CDR2 is YFSETQ. The J segment lost 3 bases and the V segment lost 1 base, leaving 20 bases of the junction unmatched. This CDR3 has 21 amino acids. The CDR3: CASSLFRERTSGNSRRYEQYF. CDR3 DNA sequence: TGCGCCAGCAGCTTGTTCCGCGAAAGGACTAGCGGGAACAGTAGGCGCTACGAGCAGTACTTC.

The chain employs TRBV19 and TRBJ1-1; D uncertain. This CDR3 region has 12 residues. Germline assignment: CDR1 LNHDA and CDR2 SQIVND (reference sequence). The V end lost 3 bases, the J end lost 6 bases, and 8 bases lay between the germline ends. CDR3 sequence (DNA): TGTGCCAGTAGTATCGTGGGAGCTGAAGCTTTCTTT. It encodes CASSIVGAEAFF.

The V call is TRBV7-8, the J call TRBJ2-2; 7 bases match TRBD2. This CDR3 is 17 amino acids long. Unmatched junction bases numbered 17, after V lost 7 bases and J lost 6 bases. The V gene's germline CDR1 is SGHVS and CDR2 FQNEAQ. This CDR3 is CASTSIARGSHPGELFF. The CDR3 DNA reads as TGTGCCAGCACATCCATTGCTCGCGGGAGTCACCCCGGGGAGCTGTTTTTT. Using reference TRBV7-8 and TRBJ2-2 for the parts outside the CDR3, the full variable domain is GAGVSQSPRYKVAKRGQDVALRCDPISGHVSLFWYQQALGQGPEFLTYFQNEAQLDKSGLPSDRFFAERPEGSVSTLKIQRTQQEDSAVYLCASTSIARGSHPGELFFGEGSRLTVL.